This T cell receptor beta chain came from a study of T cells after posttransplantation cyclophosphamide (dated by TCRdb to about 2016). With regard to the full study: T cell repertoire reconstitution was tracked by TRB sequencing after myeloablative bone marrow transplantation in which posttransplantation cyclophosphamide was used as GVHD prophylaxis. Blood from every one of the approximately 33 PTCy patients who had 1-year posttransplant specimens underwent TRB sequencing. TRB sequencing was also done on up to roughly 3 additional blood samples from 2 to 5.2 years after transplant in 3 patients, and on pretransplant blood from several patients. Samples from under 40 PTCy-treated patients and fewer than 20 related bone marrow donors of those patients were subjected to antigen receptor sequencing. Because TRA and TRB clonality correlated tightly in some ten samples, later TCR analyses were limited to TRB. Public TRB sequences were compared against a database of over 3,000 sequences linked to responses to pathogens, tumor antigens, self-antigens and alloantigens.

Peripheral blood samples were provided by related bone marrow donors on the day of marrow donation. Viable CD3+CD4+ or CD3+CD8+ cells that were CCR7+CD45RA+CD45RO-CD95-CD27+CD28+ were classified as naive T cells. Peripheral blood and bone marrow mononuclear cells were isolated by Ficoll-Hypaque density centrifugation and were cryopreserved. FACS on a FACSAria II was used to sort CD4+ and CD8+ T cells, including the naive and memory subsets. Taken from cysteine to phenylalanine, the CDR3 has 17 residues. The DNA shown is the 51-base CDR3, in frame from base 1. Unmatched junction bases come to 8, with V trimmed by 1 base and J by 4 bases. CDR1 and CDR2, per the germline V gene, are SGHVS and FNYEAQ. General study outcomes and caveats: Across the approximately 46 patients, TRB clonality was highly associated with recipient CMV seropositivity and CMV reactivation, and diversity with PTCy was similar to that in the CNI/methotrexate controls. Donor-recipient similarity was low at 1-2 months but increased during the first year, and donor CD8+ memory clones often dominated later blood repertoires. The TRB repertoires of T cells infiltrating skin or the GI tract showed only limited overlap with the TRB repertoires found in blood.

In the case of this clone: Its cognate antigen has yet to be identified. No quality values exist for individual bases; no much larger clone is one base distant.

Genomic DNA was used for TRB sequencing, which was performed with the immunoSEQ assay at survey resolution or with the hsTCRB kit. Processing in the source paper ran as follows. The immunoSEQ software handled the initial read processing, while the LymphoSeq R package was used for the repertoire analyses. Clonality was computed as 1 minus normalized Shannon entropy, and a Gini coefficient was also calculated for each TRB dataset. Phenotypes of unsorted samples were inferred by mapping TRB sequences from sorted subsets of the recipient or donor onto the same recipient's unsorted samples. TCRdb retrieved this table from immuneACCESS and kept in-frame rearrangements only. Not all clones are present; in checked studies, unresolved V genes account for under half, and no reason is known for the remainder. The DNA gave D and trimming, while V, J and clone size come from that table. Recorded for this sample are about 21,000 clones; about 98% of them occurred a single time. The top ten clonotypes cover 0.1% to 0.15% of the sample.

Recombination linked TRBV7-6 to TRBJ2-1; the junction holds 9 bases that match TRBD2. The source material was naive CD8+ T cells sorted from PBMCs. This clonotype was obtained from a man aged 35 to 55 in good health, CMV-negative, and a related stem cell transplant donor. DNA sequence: TGTGCCAGCAGCTTAGTAGGTCTGCGGGAGGGGTACAATGAGCAGTTCTTC. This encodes CASSLVGLREGYNEQFF.